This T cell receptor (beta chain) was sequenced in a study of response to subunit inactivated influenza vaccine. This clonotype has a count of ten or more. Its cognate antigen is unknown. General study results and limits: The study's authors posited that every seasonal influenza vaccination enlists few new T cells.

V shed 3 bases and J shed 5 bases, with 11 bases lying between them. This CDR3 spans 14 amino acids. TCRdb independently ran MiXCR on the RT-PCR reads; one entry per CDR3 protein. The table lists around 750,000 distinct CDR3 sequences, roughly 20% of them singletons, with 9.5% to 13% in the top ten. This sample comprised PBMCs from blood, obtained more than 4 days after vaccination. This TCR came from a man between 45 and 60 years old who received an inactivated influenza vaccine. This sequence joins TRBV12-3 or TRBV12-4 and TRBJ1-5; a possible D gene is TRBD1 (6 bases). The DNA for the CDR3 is TGTGCCAGCAGTTTCAGGGCAGGGGATCAGCCCCAGCATTTT. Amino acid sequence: CASSFRAGDQPQHF.